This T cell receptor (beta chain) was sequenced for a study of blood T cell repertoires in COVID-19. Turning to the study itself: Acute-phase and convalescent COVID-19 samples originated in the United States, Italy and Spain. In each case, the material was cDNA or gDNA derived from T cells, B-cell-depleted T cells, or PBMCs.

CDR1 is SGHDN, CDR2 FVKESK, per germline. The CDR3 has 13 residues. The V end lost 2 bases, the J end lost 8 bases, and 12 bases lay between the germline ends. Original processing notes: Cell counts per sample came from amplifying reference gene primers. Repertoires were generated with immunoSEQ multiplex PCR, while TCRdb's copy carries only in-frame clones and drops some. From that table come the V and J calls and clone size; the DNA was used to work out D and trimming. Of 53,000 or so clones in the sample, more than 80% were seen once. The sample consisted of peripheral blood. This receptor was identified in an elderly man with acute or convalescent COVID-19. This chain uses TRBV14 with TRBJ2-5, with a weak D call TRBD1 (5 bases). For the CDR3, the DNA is TGTGCCAGCAGCCAATTGGTGCAGGGAACCCAGTACTTC. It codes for CASSQLVQGTQYF.